Shown below are 6 T cell receptor beta chains from a single sample sequenced in a study of blood T cell repertoires in COVID-19. Profiling relied on immunoSEQ multiplex PCR, and the TCRdb table lists in-frame clones only, not all of them. The sample holds 200,000 to 250,000 clones, roughly 81% seen once. Sequencing was carried out using peripheral blood. These receptor sequences come from a man aged 50-60 years who had recovered from COVID-19.

The chain has TRBV5-1 and TRBJ2-7; D remains unclear. V lost 4 bases and J lost 7, with 15 bases in between. CDR3 length: 13 residues. The germline V gene encodes CDR1 SGHRS and CDR2 YFSETQ. CDR3 residues: CASSGPGFEEQYF. In DNA form, the CDR3 reads TGCGCCAGCAGCGGTCCAGGATTCGAGGAGCAGTACTTC.

Only one count was recorded for this clone. The J gene is TRBJ2-1, the V gene TRBV19, with 7 bases aligning to TRBD1. In germline, CDR1 is LNHDA, CDR2 SQIVND (reference sequence). The V and J ends lost 9 bases and 9 bases, in that order; junction bases with no gene match: 11. This CDR3 region has 13 residues. CDR3 DNA sequence: TGTGCCAGAGGGGAAGACAGGGAAGTTGAGCAGTTCTTC. Translation gives CARGEDREVEQFF. The entire variable domain, with the rest obtained from reference TRBV19 and TRBJ2-1, is as follows: DGGITQSPKYLFRKEGQNVTLSCEQNLNHDAMYWYRQDPGQGLRLIYYSQIVNDFQKGDIAEGYSVSREKKESFPLTVTSAQKNPTAFYLCARGEDREVEQFFGPGTRLTVL.

This clone has just one count. V and J are TRBV9 and TRBJ1-4; maybe TRBD1 (5 bases). CDR3 length: 16 amino acids. V lost 0 bases, J lost 5 bases, and 14 bases lay in between. Germline loops: CDR1 SGDLS, CDR2 YYNGEE. The CDR3 reads CASSVGLGGANEKLFF. The CDR3, as DNA: TGTGCCAGCAGCGTAGGGTTAGGTGGGGCCAATGAAAAACTGTTTTTT.

The chain joins TRBV10-1 to TRBJ2-7; 12 bases align to TRBD2. With 9 bases clipped from V and 3 bases from J, the junction kept 15 bases outside the gene matches. The CDR3 has 17 amino acids. CDR1 and CDR2 from the germline V gene are WNHNN and SYGVQD (reference sequence). CDR3 amino acids: CARTHRLAGEGGYEQYF. The DNA of the CDR3 is TGCGCCAGGACCCACCGACTAGCGGGAGAAGGGGGCTACGAGCAGTACTTC.

The chain is built from TRBV3-1 (or the pseudogene TRBV3-2) and TRBJ1-3, with 8 bases aligning to TRBD1. This CDR3 region has 13 residues. V lost 6 bases and J lost 4; bases outside the gene matches: 2. Germline V gene lookup returns CDR1 LGHDT and CDR2 YNNKEL (reference sequence). The CDR3 sequence: CASRQGVGNTIYF. The DNA of the CDR3 is TGTGCCAGCAGACAGGGGGTGGGAAACACCATATATTTT.

In this sample, this clone turned up once. The chain uses TRBV27 and TRBJ2-4; D call uncertain. This CDR3 has 13 residues. The V gene's germline CDR1 is MNHEY and CDR2 SMNVEV (reference sequence). Trimming left V 4 bases short and J 0 bases short, with 4 bases between. CDR3 amino acids: CASSSGAKNIQYF. The CDR3 bases are TGTGCCAGCAGTTCGGGAGCCAAAAACATTCAGTACTTC.